Each of the 20 T cell receptor beta chains below was sequenced from the same sample in a study of T cell responses to AZD1222 COVID-19 vaccine. This table comes from immunoSEQ multiplex PCR, and its TCRdb copy is limited to in-frame clones, with some not included. The data contain approximately 200,000 clones, approximately 93% of them seen just once; the ten biggest clones take up around 1%. The sequencing here drew on peripheral blood, taken 28 days after the second AZD1222 dose. The receptors stem from an adult who received the AZD1222 COVID-19 vaccine.

The CDR3 bases are TGCGCCAGCAGCCATCTGCGGGACGTCGGTGGACAGCCCCAGCATTTT. This codes for CASSHLRDVGGQPQHF. The chain links TRBV4-1 to TRBJ1-5; perhaps TRBD1 as D (5 bases). This CDR3 is built from 16 residues. Per the germline V gene, CDR1 is MGHRA and CDR2 is YSYEKL. V lost 3 bases, J lost 7 bases, and 19 bases lay in between.

This clone came up a few times. This chain connects TRBV6-5 to TRBJ1-5; D not resolved. This CDR3 has 13 residues. Trimming removed 0 bases at V and 7 bases at J, with 7 bases between. CDR1 is MNHEY, CDR2 SVGAGI, per germline. The DNA of the CDR3 is TGTGCCAGCAGTTACTCCCGGGAGCAGCCCCAGCATTTT. Translated, it gives CASSYSREQPQHF.

The CDR3 region has the DNA TGCGCCAGCAGTGACCACAGGGGGCGAAATCAGCCCCAGCATTTT. Translation gives CASSDHRGRNQPQHF. This chain connects TRBV10-2 to TRBJ1-5; the match to TRBD1 covers 9 bases. Per the germline V gene, CDR1 is WSHSY and CDR2 is SAAADI. CDR3 length equals 15 residues. Trimming took 3 bases from V and 4 from J; bases not matched to a gene: 4.

V usage is TRBV6-5 and J usage is TRBJ2-7; the D call may be TRBD1 or TRBD2 (6 bases each). Looked up from germline, CDR1 is MNHEY and CDR2 is SVGAGI. The CDR3 is 12 residues long. V was pared by 6 bases and J by 5 bases, with 11 bases between. CDR3 in amino acids: CASSWGANEQYF. CDR3 coding DNA: TGTGCCAGCAGCTGGGGGGCGAACGAGCAGTACTTC.

The J gene is TRBJ1-4, the V gene TRBV5-1, with TRBD1 matching 7 bases. V trimming: 2 bases; J trimming: 1 base; junction bases outside the gene matches: 2. CDR1 is SGHRS, CDR2 YFSETQ, per germline. The CDR3 is 15 amino acids. The CDR3 loop is CASSLNRGTNEKLFF. CDR3 bases: TGCGCCAGCAGCTTAAACAGGGGAACTAATGAAAAACTGTTTTTT.

The chain recombines TRBV15 with TRBJ2-2; D is tentatively TRBD1 or TRBD2 (6 bases each). The CDR3 has 16 amino acids. Germline CDR1 reads LNHNV; CDR2 reads YYDKDF (reference sequence). The V gene lost 0 bases and the J gene lost 5 bases, with 13 bases spanning the gap. In nucleotides, the CDR3 is TGTGCCACCAGCAGAGAACGGGGGCCGAGGACCGGGGAGCTGTTTTTT. Translated: CATSRERGPRTGELFF.

The chain joins TRBV2 to TRBJ2-3; TRBD1 aligns across 8 bases. J lost 2 bases, V lost 5 bases, and 9 bases had no gene match. The V gene's germline CDR1 is SNHLY and CDR2 FYNNEI. The CDR3 spans 16 residues. CDR3 bases: TGTGCCAGCAGTAGTCGACAGGGGTTGTTCACAGATACGCAGTATTTT. Its translation is CASSSRQGLFTDTQYF.

Written as DNA, the CDR3 is TGCGCCAGCAGCTTAGACAGCCGGAACTATGGCTACACCTTC. Translated: CASSLDSRNYGYTF. The rearrangement uses TRBV5-1 and TRBJ1-2, with D perhaps matching TRBD1 (5 bases). V was cut by 2 bases and J by 2 bases, with 10 bases left in between. The CDR3 runs to 14 residues. CDR1 and CDR2 (germline): SGHRS, YFSETQ.

The chain uses TRBV19 and TRBJ1-5; D is possibly TRBD1 (5 bases). Per the germline V gene, CDR1 is LNHDA and CDR2 is SQIVND (reference sequence). Deletions cut 7 bases from V and 5 bases from J, with 12 bases between. The CDR3 is 13 amino acids. This CDR3 is CASNLGGDQPQHF. In nucleotides, the CDR3 is TGTGCCAGTAACTTGGGGGGGGATCAGCCCCAGCATTTT. The entire variable domain, with the rest obtained from reference TRBV19 and TRBJ1-5, is as follows: DGGITQSPKYLFRKEGQNVTLSCEQNLNHDAMYWYRQDPGQGLRLIYYSQIVNDFQKGDIAEGYSVSREKKESFPLTVTSAQKNPTAFYLCASNLGGDQPQHFGDGTRLSIL.

The chain employs TRBV7-3 and TRBJ2-3; a possible D gene is TRBD2 (7 bases). Germline CDR1 and CDR2: SGHTA and FQGTGA. The CDR3 runs 15 residues. Trimming stripped 4 bases from V and 0 bases from J, with 11 bases between. The CDR3 DNA sequence: TGTGCCAGCAGCTCCGGGGGGCCGAGCACAGATACGCAGTATTTT. Translated: CASSSGGPSTDTQYF.

This sequence joins TRBV9 and TRBJ1-2; D remains unclear. Germline CDR1 is SGDLS and CDR2 is YYNGEE. Trimming stripped 4 bases from V and 7 bases from J, with 11 bases between. The CDR3 extends over 12 amino acids. The CDR3 here is CASSSQPSGYTF. The CDR3, as DNA: TGTGCCAGCAGCTCCCAACCCTCTGGCTACACCTTC.

To note about this clone: In the same sample, other DNA sequences code for this CDR3. J is TRBJ1-4 and V is TRBV6-5; 10 bases agree with TRBD1. Trimming cost V 6 bases and J 7 bases; bases outside gene matches: 5. CDR3 size: 14 residues. The germline V gene encodes CDR1 MNHEY and CDR2 SVGAGI. The CDR3 bases are TGTGCCAGCAGCCGGGACAGGGGAGGTGAAAAACTGTTTTTT. Translating gives CASSRDRGGEKLFF.

The chain carries TRBV25-1 and TRBJ1-2; 7 positions match TRBD1. This CDR3 region has 15 residues. Trimming removed 6 bases from V and 8 bases from J; junction bases left unmatched: 15. Germline values: CDR1 MGHDK, CDR2 SYGVNS. The CDR3 loop reads CASRGQAGPPWGYTF. The CDR3 DNA is TGTGCCAGCAGAGGACAGGCCGGACCCCCTTGGGGCTACACCTTC.

This chain connects TRBV4-1 to TRBJ1-1, with D possibly being TRBD1 (6 bases). V gave up 2 bases and J gave up 1 base, with 20 bases separating them. The CDR3 has 18 residues. The germline V gene has CDR1 MGHRA and CDR2 YSYEKL. The CDR3 coding sequence is TGCGCCAGCAGCCAACACTTACTCGGGAGGACAGCGAACACTGAAGCTTTCTTT. It encodes CASSQHLLGRTANTEAFF.

The J gene is TRBJ1-1, the V gene TRBV6-5; D not resolved. This CDR3 is built from 12 residues. Germline-derived CDR1 and CDR2 are MNHEY and SVGAGI. The CDR3 here is CPLGRPNTEAFF. The CDR3, as DNA: TGTCCCTTGGGCAGGCCTAACACTGAAGCTTTCTTT.

This chain connects TRBV3-1 (or the pseudogene TRBV3-2) to TRBJ2-1, with 13 bases that match TRBD2. Per the germline V gene, CDR1 is LGHDT and CDR2 is YNNKEL (reference sequence). This CDR3 comprises 16 residues. J gave up 2 bases and V 3 bases, and 1 base lay outside the gene matches. Here the CDR3 DNA reads TGTGCCAGCAGCCAGGGGACTAGCGGGACCTACAATGAGCAGTTCTTC. Translating gives CASSQGTSGTYNEQFF.

The V gene is TRBV7-8, the J gene TRBJ1-3; a possible D gene is TRBD1 (5 bases). The V gene's germline CDR1 is SGHVS and CDR2 FQNEAQ. V lost 1 base and J lost 2, with 6 bases in between. The CDR3 has 14 residues. CDR3 sequence (DNA): TGTGCCAGCAGCTTAGTGGACACTGGAAACACCATATATTTT. Translating gives CASSLVDTGNTIYF. The entire variable domain, with the rest obtained from reference TRBV7-8 and TRBJ1-3, is as follows: GAGVSQSPRYKVAKRGQDVALRCDPISGHVSLFWYQQALGQGPEFLTYFQNEAQLDKSGLPSDRFFAERPEGSVSTLKIQRTQQEDSAVYLCASSLVDTGNTIYFGEGSWLTVV.

The chain has TRBV30 and TRBJ1-6, with D possibly being TRBD1 (6 bases). The germline V gene encodes CDR1 GTSNPN and CDR2 SVGIG (reference sequence). The CDR3 totals 11 residues. V gave up 0 bases and J gave up 18 bases, with 12 bases separating them. The CDR3 sequence: CAWSVGDTAHF. DNA for the CDR3: TGTGCCTGGAGTGTAGGGGACACGGCCCACTTT.

V and J are TRBV3-1 (or the pseudogene TRBV3-2) and TRBJ1-2; D unresolved. V dropped 1 base and J dropped 6 bases, with 18 bases sitting between them. The CDR3 covers 16 residues. Germline values: CDR1 LGHDT, CDR2 YNNKEL (reference sequence). The DNA of the CDR3 is TGTGCCAGCAGCCAAGCCCTACGGTTAAGGTGGGATGGCTACACCTTC. As protein: CASSQALRLRWDGYTF.

The chain joins TRBV29-1 to TRBJ1-5; 10 bases match TRBD1. The CDR3 is 12 residues long. Germline V CDR1 and CDR2: SQVTM, ANQGSEA. Unmatched junction bases numbered 2, after V lost 4 bases and J lost 8 bases. The CDR3 spells CSVGQGAEPQHF. DNA of the CDR3: TGCAGCGTTGGACAGGGGGCTGAGCCCCAGCATTTT.